Below are 5 T cell receptor beta chains sequenced from a single sample in a study of OX40 agonist ivuxolimab in advanced cancers. Clones were sequenced by immunoSEQ multiplex PCR, and TCRdb holds only the in-frame ones, with some missing. The sample contains about 34,000 clones, around 85% of which appear only once. The specimen was CD4+ or CD8+ T cells sorted from blood, collected in a trial of the OX40 agonist ivuxolimab. The receptors here all came from an adult with an advanced solid tumor such as melanoma, head and neck, liver or kidney cancer.

The chain carries TRBV2 and TRBJ2-5; D perhaps matches TRBD2 (6 bases). Trimming stripped 4 bases from V and 4 bases from J, with 10 bases between. Looked up from germline, CDR1 is SNHLY and CDR2 is FYNNEI. The CDR3 loop spans 13 amino acids. CDR3 DNA sequence: TGTGCCAGCAGTGCCCTCGGGGGAGAGACCCAGTACTTC. It translates to CASSALGGETQYF.

The J gene is TRBJ2-3, the V gene TRBV6-1, with D perhaps matching TRBD1 (5 bases). CDR3 length: 13 amino acids. Trimming removed 4 bases at V and 3 bases at J, with 8 bases between. In germline, CDR1 is MNHNS, CDR2 SASEGT. CDR3 in DNA: TGTGCCAGCAGTGCCGCAGGGACAGATACGCAGTATTTT. Amino acids: CASSAAGTDTQYF.

V and J are TRBV6-5 and TRBJ1-4; perhaps TRBD1 as D (6 bases). CDR1 and CDR2 from the germline V gene are MNHEY and SVGAGI. Trimming pared 6 bases from V and 4 bases from J, leaving 15 bases between. The CDR3 spans 15 residues. CDR3 residues: CASSPRGGLNEKLFF. CDR3 DNA: TGTGCCAGCAGCCCACGGGGGGGCCTTAATGAAAAACTGTTTTTT.

V is TRBV19 and J is TRBJ1-6, with a possible D match to TRBD1 (5 bases). V lost 6 bases and J lost 0, with 18 bases in between. The CDR3 is 18 residues long. Germline loops: CDR1 LNHDA, CDR2 SQIVND (reference sequence). CDR3: CASSLAGGTSSYNSPLHF. CDR3 DNA sequence: TGTGCCAGTAGCCTCGCCGGGGGGACCAGCTCCTATAATTCACCCCTCCACTTT.

The V gene is TRBV7-9, the J gene TRBJ2-5; D uncertain. V was shortened by 3 bases and J by 6 bases, with 11 bases between the two germline ends. The germline gives CDR1 SEHNR, CDR2 FQNEAQ (reference sequence). The CDR3 sequence is 13 residues long. This CDR3 reads CASSLMGPQTQYF. Here the CDR3 DNA reads TGTGCCAGCAGCTTGATGGGCCCCCAGACCCAGTACTTC.